The rows below give T cell receptor beta chains drawn from one sample of a study of OX40 agonist ivuxolimab in advanced cancers. Only in-frame clones appear in the TCRdb table, and some are missing; sequencing was by immunoSEQ multiplex PCR. The repertoire holds around 84,000 clones, with approximately 84% as singletons. The sample in question was CD4+ or CD8+ T cells sorted from blood, obtained in a trial of the OX40 agonist ivuxolimab. These receptors were obtained from an adult with an advanced solid tumor such as melanoma, head and neck, liver or kidney cancer. The CDR3 runs from the conserved cysteine through the conserved F or W. The D gene is left open where the match is weak. Expanded clones get a size class; other rows say once, few or many, or leave the size out.

d_gene,abundance,j_gene,v_gene,CDR3aa,CDR3nt
.,.,TRBJ1-1,TRBV5-6,CASSLKVTEAFF,TGTGCCAGCAGCTTGAAGGTCACTGAAGCTTTCTTT
.,.,TRBJ1-6,TRBV6-5,CASTRAGYNSPLHF,TGTGCCAGCACCAGAGCAGGGTATAATTCACCCCTCCACTTT
TRBD1,.,TRBJ1-2,TRBV30,CAWSPDRGDGYTF,TGTGCCTGGAGCCCGGACAGGGGGGATGGCTACACCTTC
.,.,TRBJ2-1,TRBV11-1,CASSLAYGGWEQFF,TGTGCCAGCAGCTTAGCGTATGGGGGCTGGGAGCAGTTCTTC
.,.,TRBJ2-2,TRBV6-1,CASDGTANTGELFF,TGTGCCAGCGACGGCACCGCGAACACCGGGGAGCTGTTTTTT
TRBD1,.,TRBJ1-4,TRBV4-1,CASSPTGDRANEKLFF,TGCGCCAGCAGCCCGACAGGGGACAGGGCTAATGAAAAACTGTTTTTT
.,.,TRBJ2-7,TRBV27,CASSFSDRISEQYF,TGTGCCAGCAGTTTTTCCGACAGGATCTCCGAGCAGTACTTC
.,.,TRBJ1-2,TRBV18,CASSPRDTGGYTF,TGTGCCAGCTCACCACGGGACACCGGTGGCTACACCTTC
.,few,TRBJ1-6,TRBV5-1,CASSLESRRTYNSPLHF,TGCGCCAGCAGCTTGGAGTCTCGACGGACCTATAATTCACCCCTCCACTTT
.,.,TRBJ2-5,TRBV6-6,CASSYGWGPETQYF,TGTGCCAGCAGTTACGGGTGGGGGCCCGAGACCCAGTACTTC
TRBD2,.,TRBJ2-3,TRBV7-9,CASTRLAGGPGDTQYF,TGTGCCAGCACCCGTCTCGCGGGGGGGCCCGGGGATACGCAGTATTTT
TRBD1,.,TRBJ2-7,TRBV30,CAWDTTGDTPYEQYF,TGTGCCTGGGATACCACAGGGGATACCCCCTACGAGCAGTACTTC
.,.,TRBJ1-5,TRBV30,CAWSTMPGPGQPQHF,TGTGCCTGGAGCACAATGCCAGGGCCGGGACAGCCCCAGCATTTT
.,.,TRBJ1-1,TRBV2,CASSYRDLNTEAFF,TGTGCCAGCAGTTACAGGGACCTGAACACTGAAGCTTTCTTT
.,.,TRBJ2-3,TRBV4-1,CASSQGSQYGNTQYF,TGCGCCAGCAGCCAAGGATCCCAATACGGCAATACGCAGTATTTT
.,.,TRBJ2-4,TRBV5-4,CASSFRQDLAKNIQYF,TGTGCCAGCAGCTTTCGACAGGACCTAGCCAAAAACATTCAGTACTTC
TRBD1,.,TRBJ2-1,TRBV9,CASSGTGQGWSNEQFF,TGTGCCAGCAGCGGAACGGGACAGGGATGGTCCAATGAGCAGTTCTTC
.,.,TRBJ2-5,TRBV15,CATSRDSGRETQYF,TGTGCCACCAGCAGAGATTCCGGGCGGGAGACCCAGTACTTC
TRBD2,many,TRBJ2-7,TRBV11-2,CASSWASGPRYEQYF,TGTGCCAGCAGCTGGGCTAGCGGGCCCCGTTACGAGCAGTACTTC
.,once,TRBJ2-1,TRBV9,CASSVTGRNEQFF,TGTGCCAGCAGCGTAACAGGGCGCAATGAGCAGTTCTTC
.,.,TRBJ1-1,TRBV6-5,CASSYEGVTEAFF,TGTGCCAGCAGTTACGAGGGAGTCACTGAAGCTTTCTTT
TRBD2,.,TRBJ2-7,TRBV18,CASSPAGGEGYEQYF,TGTGCCAGCTCACCAGCGGGAGGAGAAGGCTACGAGCAGTACTTC
.,.,TRBJ2-1,TRBV5-1,CASSSRGVSSYNEQFF,TGCGCCAGCAGCTCGAGGGGGGTAAGCTCCTACAATGAGCAGTTCTTC
.,.,TRBJ2-1,TRBV11-3,CASSSPGHRSSYNEQFF,TGTGCCAGCAGCTCCCCGGGACACCGTAGCTCCTACAATGAGCAGTTCTTC
TRBD1,.,TRBJ1-2,TRBV2,CASSEVAGGSYGYTF,TGTGCCAGCAGTGAAGTCGCAGGGGGCTCCTATGGCTACACCTTC
.,.,TRBJ2-1,TRBV9,CASSGLGQIYNEQFF,TGTGCCAGCAGCGGACTCGGACAGATATACAATGAGCAGTTCTTC
TRBD1,.,TRBJ2-7,TRBV2,CARQGQGSVEQYF,TGTGCCAGACAGGGACAGGGGTCGGTCGAGCAGTACTTC
.,.,TRBJ1-2,TRBV9,CASSPRASNYGYTF,TGTGCCAGCAGCCCCCGGGCATCTAACTATGGCTACACCTTC
TRBD2,.,TRBJ2-5,TRBV7-6,CASTFRSGLQETQYF,TGTGCCAGCACCTTTCGTAGCGGGCTCCAAGAGACCCAGTACTTC
TRBD1,.,TRBJ2-2,TRBV7-9,CASSPTGDNTGELFF,TGTGCCAGCAGCCCCACAGGGGACAACACCGGGGAGCTGTTTTTT
.,.,TRBJ2-5,TRBV5-6,CASSWGTTKETQYF,TGTGCCAGCAGCTGGGGGACAACCAAAGAGACCCAGTACTTC
TRBD1,.,TRBJ1-5,TRBV5-4,CASSQPTGIKPQHF,TGTGCCAGCAGCCAACCGACAGGGATAAAGCCCCAGCATTTT
.,.,TRBJ2-5,TRBV7-9,CASSPKETQYF,TGTGCCAGCAGCCCGAAAGAGACCCAGTACTTC
.,.,TRBJ1-4,TRBV18,CASSPGRSEKLFF,TGTGCCAGCTCACCAGGCAGGTCTGAAAAACTGTTTTTT
TRBD1,.,TRBJ2-7,TRBV29-1,CSVVGQGLHEQYF,TGCAGCGTTGTTGGACAGGGGTTACACGAGCAGTACTTC
.,.,TRBJ2-3,TRBV27,CASSPRSRVGTDTQYF,TGTGCCAGCAGCCCTCGGTCCAGGGTAGGCACAGATACGCAGTATTTT
TRBD2,once,TRBJ2-3,TRBV5-1,CASSRSGTSGSADTQYF,TGCGCCAGCAGCCGCTCCGGGACTAGCGGTAGCGCAGATACGCAGTATTTT
.,.,TRBJ1-5,TRBV27,CASRGPDSNQPQHF,TGTGCCAGCCGGGGCCCGGATAGCAATCAGCCCCAGCATTTT
.,.,TRBJ2-7,TRBV27,CASSFRYPYEQYF,TGTGCCAGCAGTTTCAGATACCCCTACGAGCAGTACTTC
.,.,TRBJ2-7,TRBV15,CATSRDLDGLPYEQYF,TGTGCCACCAGCAGAGATTTGGACGGGCTGCCCTACGAGCAGTACTTC
.,few,TRBJ2-6,TRBV7-9,CASSSDWANVLTF,TGTGCCAGCAGTTCCGACTGGGCCAACGTCCTGACTTTC
.,.,TRBJ2-7,TRBV2,CASSSSRLGSYEQYF,TGTGCCAGCAGCTCGTCAAGGTTGGGGTCCTACGAGCAGTACTTC
TRBD2,.,TRBJ2-1,TRBV4-3,CASSRGASGSYNEQFF,TGCGCCAGCAGCCGCGGGGCTAGCGGGAGTTACAATGAGCAGTTCTTC
TRBD2,.,TRBJ2-2,TRBV7-6,CASSLRLAGGGSTGELFF,TGTGCCAGCAGCTTACGACTAGCGGGAGGCGGTAGCACCGGGGAGCTGTTTTTT
TRBD1,.,TRBJ1-2,TRBV4-3,CASSQDFPGQGNYGYTF,TGCGCCAGCAGCCAAGATTTTCCGGGACAGGGTAACTATGGCTACACCTTC
.,.,TRBJ1-5,TRBV25-1,CASSVARDTYQPQHF,TGTGCCAGCAGTGTTGCCCGGGACACTTATCAGCCCCAGCATTTT
.,once,TRBJ1-1,TRBV10-1,CASSDAGRRTEAFF,TGCGCCAGCAGTGATGCGGGAAGAAGGACTGAAGCTTTCTTT
.,.,TRBJ2-2,TRBV5-1,CASSRSTGTGELFF,TGCGCCAGCAGTCGATCGACAGGCACCGGGGAGCTGTTTTTT
.,.,TRBJ2-7,TRBV7-2,CASSLQVRYEQYF,TGTGCCAGCAGCTTACAGGTGAGGTACGAGCAGTACTTC
.,.,TRBJ1-1,TRBV6-1,CASKWTLNTEAFF,TGTGCCAGCAAATGGACTCTGAACACTGAAGCTTTCTTT